This T cell receptor beta chain was observed in a study of tumor-infiltrating lymphocytes in primary liver carcinoma. Co-extracting RNA and DNA was done with roughly 17-32 mg of unsorted bulk tissue as input. From 450 to 600 ng total RNA, TCR beta cDNA was generated with a primer in the constant region. Three nested multiplex PCR rounds, a slightly modified ARM-PCR method, built the TCR beta libraries. PCR rounds one and two used TRBV1-TRBV30 forward primers with a C-beta reverse primer for approximately 10 cycles each. Using its own MiXCR run on the multiplex PCR reads, TCRdb lists one record per CDR3 protein. There are fewer than 90,000 distinct CDR3 sequences in the sample; approximately 77% occur only once, and 19% lies in the top ten. This clonotype occurred many times. Germline V gene lookup returns CDR1 MGHRA and CDR2 YSYEKL. The CDR3 contains 15 residues. Trimming left V 0 bases short and J 2 bases short, with 10 bases between.

The clonotype comes from a man in his forties with primary liver carcinoma and hepatitis B virus infection. J is TRBJ1-2 and V is TRBV4-1; D gene uncertain. Sequences were obtained from liver tumor tissue from sampling region 1. Subset indicated: tumor region T1, superior pole. CDR3 in DNA: TGCGCCAGCAGCCAAGAAGCCGGAACAAACTATGGCTACACCTTC. This sequence encodes CASSQEAGTNYGYTF.